The 6 T cell receptor beta chains in this list originate from one sample, sequenced in a study of T cell repertoires in cytomegalovirus infection. TCRdb recomputed calls from the reads with MiXCR, one row per CDR3 protein. The sample contains 350,000 to 400,000 distinct CDR3 sequences, about 35% of which appear only once. Their antigens are not known. The sample in question was cultured PBMCs, obtained from culture after CMV antigen stimulation. The source is a human donor in good health (CMV status not recorded). Some clones in this sample may be carry-over from other donors' samples.

The chain joins TRBV20-1 to TRBJ2-5, with no clear D. Germline V gene sequence: CDR1 DFQATT, CDR2 SNEGSKA (reference sequence). This CDR3 spans 12 amino acids. The V gene lost 0 bases and the J gene lost 6 bases, with 8 bases spanning the gap. The CDR3 DNA reads as TGCAGTGCTAGAGAAGGGTTTAAGACCCAGTACTTC. It encodes CSAREGFKTQYF.

The chain is built from TRBV18 and TRBJ2-7; D may correspond to TRBD1 or TRBD2 (6 bases each). The germline V gene encodes CDR1 KGHSH and CDR2 LQKENI. The V and J ends lost 2 bases and 3 bases respectively, with 14 bases between them. The CDR3 totals 15 residues. The DNA of the CDR3 is TGTGCCAGCTCACCAGAGACAGGAGGGGACTACGAGCAGTACGTC. Its translation is CASSPETGGDYEQYV.

This clonotype appeared a few times. The chain recombines TRBV6-5 with TRBJ1-5; D is perhaps TRBD1 (6 bases). Trimming took off 5 bases at V and 6 bases at J, with 14 bases between the two ends. The CDR3 has 14 residues. Germline V CDR1 and CDR2: MNHEY, SVGAGI. The CDR3 here is CASSPQGKTQPQHF. CDR3 nucleotide sequence: TGTGCCAGCAGTCCCCAGGGGAAAACTCAGCCCCAGCATTTT.

The chain combines TRBV11-3 with TRBJ2-5, with a weak D call TRBD1 (5 bases). The CDR3 length is 13 residues. The V gene lost 3 bases and the J gene lost 5 bases, with 10 bases spanning the gap. Germline V CDR1 and CDR2: SGHNT, YENEEA. CDR3 amino acids: CASSFGRVETQYF. The CDR3 DNA follows: TGTGCCAGCAGCTTCGGCAGGGTTGAGACCCAGTACTTC.

The chain is built from TRBV10-3 and TRBJ2-1, with 9 bases that match TRBD1. The CDR3 spans 14 residues. V shed 10 bases, J shed 2 bases, and the junction held 6 bases outside the gene matches. CDR1 is ENHRY, CDR2 SYGVKD, per germline. This CDR3 reads CATLRDRAYNEQFF. CDR3 in DNA: TGTGCCACCCTGCGGGACAGGGCCTACAATGAGCAGTTCTTC.

The table lists this clonotype with a few counts. The V and J genes are TRBV27 and TRBJ2-4; a weak D match, TRBD1 (5 bases). Germline V gives CDR1 MNHEY, CDR2 SMNVEV (reference sequence). The V end lost 3 bases, the J end lost 1 base, and 7 bases lay between the germline ends. The CDR3 has 14 amino acids. The CDR3 here is CASSFPGAKNIQYF. In DNA form, the CDR3 reads TGTGCCAGCAGTTTTCCAGGGGCCAAAAACATTCAGTACTTC.